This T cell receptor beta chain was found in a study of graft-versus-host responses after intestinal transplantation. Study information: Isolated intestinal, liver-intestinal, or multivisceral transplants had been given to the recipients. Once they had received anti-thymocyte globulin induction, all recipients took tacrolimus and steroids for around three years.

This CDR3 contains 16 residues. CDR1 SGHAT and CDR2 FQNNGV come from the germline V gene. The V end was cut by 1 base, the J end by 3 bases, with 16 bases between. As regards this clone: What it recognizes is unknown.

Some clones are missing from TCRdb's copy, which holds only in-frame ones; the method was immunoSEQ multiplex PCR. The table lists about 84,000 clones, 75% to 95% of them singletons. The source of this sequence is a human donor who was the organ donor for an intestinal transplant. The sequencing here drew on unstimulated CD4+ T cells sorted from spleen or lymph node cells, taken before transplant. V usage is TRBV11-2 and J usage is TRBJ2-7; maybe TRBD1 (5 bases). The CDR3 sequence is CASSLVGWGIDYEQYF. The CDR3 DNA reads TGTGCCAGCAGCTTAGTTGGCTGGGGCATTGACTACGAGCAGTACTTC.